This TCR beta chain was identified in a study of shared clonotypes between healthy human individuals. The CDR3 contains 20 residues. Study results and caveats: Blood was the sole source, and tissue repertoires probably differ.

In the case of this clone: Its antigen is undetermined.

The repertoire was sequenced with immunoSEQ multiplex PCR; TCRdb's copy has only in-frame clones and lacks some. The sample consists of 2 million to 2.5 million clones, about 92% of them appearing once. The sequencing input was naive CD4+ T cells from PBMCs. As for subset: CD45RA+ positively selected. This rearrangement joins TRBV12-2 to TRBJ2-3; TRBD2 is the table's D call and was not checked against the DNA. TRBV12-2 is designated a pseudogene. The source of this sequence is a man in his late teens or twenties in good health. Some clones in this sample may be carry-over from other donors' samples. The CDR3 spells CASRLYPQVGLAARTDTQYF. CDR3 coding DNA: TGTGCAAGTCGCTTATACCCCCAGGTGGGACTAGCGGCTCGCACAGATACGCAGTATTTT.